A single sample gave rise to the 4 T cell receptor beta chains below, sequenced in a study of shared clonotypes between healthy human individuals. Method: immunoSEQ multiplex PCR; TCRdb's copy keeps in-frame clones and lacks some. Here the sample spans some 2.1 million clones, approximately 94% being singletons. CD8 cells classed as naive were CD45RO-negative and positively selected for CCR7, excluding terminally differentiated effector memory CD45RA+ cells. Sample: naive CD8+ T cells sorted from blood. All receptors come from a man aged 18 to 30 in good health.

In regard to this clone: Other DNA sequences in the same sample also yield this CDR3. The chain employs TRBV7-8 and TRBJ2-7; 11 bases agree with TRBD2. The J segment lost 3 bases and the V segment lost 8 bases, leaving 6 bases of the junction unmatched. Per the germline V gene, CDR1 is SGHVS and CDR2 is FQNEAQ. This CDR3 contains 14 residues. The CDR3 is CASSPGTSGYEQYF. The CDR3 bases are TGTGCCAGCTCCCCCGGGACTAGCGGCTACGAGCAGTACTTC. Based on the CDR3 plus reference TRBV7-8 and TRBJ2-7, the full variable domain is GAGVSQSPRYKVAKRGQDVALRCDPISGHVSLFWYQQALGQGPEFLTYFQNEAQLDKSGLPSDRFFAERPEGSVSTLKIQRTQQEDSAVYLCASSPGTSGYEQYFGPGTRLTVT.

The V call is TRBV5-4, the J call TRBJ2-2, with unresolved D. Germline V gene sequence: CDR1 SGHNT, CDR2 YYREEE (reference sequence). The CDR3 is 14 amino acids. The V gene lost 2 bases and the J gene lost 4 bases, with 9 bases spanning the gap. The CDR3 region has the DNA TGTGCCAGCAGCTTACAAGGACCCACCGGGGAGCTGTTTTTT. Protein sequence: CASSLQGPTGELFF. The variable domain in full, with the rest retrieved from reference TRBV5-4 and TRBJ2-2, is ETGVTQSPTHLIKTRGQQVTLRCSSQSGHNTVSWYQQALGQGPQFIFQYYREEENGRGNFPPRFSGLQFPNYSSELNVNALELDDSALYLCASSLQGPTGELFFGEGSRLTVL.

This clone was recorded once. This rearrangement joins TRBV19 to TRBJ2-3; TRBD2 is a possible D gene (6 bases). Germline values: CDR1 LNHDA, CDR2 SQIVND (reference sequence). V was shortened by 5 bases and J by 4 bases, with 10 bases between the two germline ends. This CDR3 has 13 amino acids. The CDR3 nucleotides are TGTGCCAGTAGTCGTGGACTACCAGATACGCAGTATTTT. This translates into CASSRGLPDTQYF. Supplemented by reference TRBV19 and TRBJ2-3, the full variable domain reads DGGITQSPKYLFRKEGQNVTLSCEQNLNHDAMYWYRQDPGQGLRLIYYSQIVNDFQKGDIAEGYSVSREKKESFPLTVTSAQKNPTAFYLCASSRGLPDTQYFGPGTRLTVL.

The V and J genes are TRBV6-5 and TRBJ2-7; D is unclear. The CDR3 has 14 residues. V lost 2 bases, J lost 0 bases, and 8 bases lay in between. Germline V gene sequence: CDR1 MNHEY, CDR2 SVGAGI. The DNA for the CDR3 is TGTGCCAGCAGTTACGACTCCGCCTCCTACGAGCAGTACTTC. Translation gives CASSYDSASYEQYF.